The rows below give T cell receptor beta chains drawn from one sample of a study of T cells in Graves' hyperthyroidism and ophthalmopathy. Using its own MiXCR run on the multiplex PCR reads, TCRdb lists one record per CDR3 protein. The data contain more than 450,000 distinct CDR3 sequences, just under 20% of them singletons. The sample taken for sequencing was blood. These TCRs come from a man aged 35-49 years with Graves' ophthalmopathy. Both conserved end residues are part of each CDR3. Size tells how often a clone was seen (once, few, many) or the class of an expanded clone, and some rows leave it out.

clone size | J gene | V gene | CDR3 protein
NA | TRBJ1-1 | TRBV29-1 | CSVEEVGRAFF
NA | TRBJ1-6 | TRBV7-9 | CASSLDRGRSYNSPLHF
NA | TRBJ2-7 | TRBV10-3 | CAINGQGSYEQYF
NA | TRBJ2-1 | TRBV24-1 | CATSDSRLGSSYNEQFF
NA | TRBJ1-4 | TRBV7-2 | CASNLDLHSFLNEKLFF
NA | TRBJ2-1 | TRBV10-3 | CAISDRGGQGNEQFF
many | TRBJ1-1 | TRBV2 | CASIASKAEAFF
NA | TRBJ2-7 | TRBV5-1 | CASSLLGRYEQYF
NA | TRBJ2-2 | TRBV7-9 | CASSPRGVGTGELFF
many | TRBJ1-1 | TRBV6-1 | CASSEWDKHTEAFF
NA | TRBJ2-5 | TRBV5-1 | CASSFLGGPETQYF
NA | TRBJ2-7 | TRBV12-3/TRBV12-4 | CASSRNPSYEQYF
many | TRBJ2-3 | TRBV20-1 | CSAPGGLGADTQYF
few | TRBJ1-2 | TRBV14 | CASSQGLLSYGYTF
many | TRBJ1-2 | TRBV27 | CASSLSPGWGVSYGYTF
NA | TRBJ2-7 | TRBV6-2/TRBV6-3 | CASSYPRDRGYEQYF
few | TRBJ2-3 | TRBV7-2 | CASSYWTPQGGTQYF
many | TRBJ2-7 | TRBV7-2 | CASSSDRGFVYEQYF
few | TRBJ1-2 | TRBV18 | CASSPWPGTGFRYTF
few | TRBJ2-5 | TRBV15 | CATSRDPGGETQYF
few | TRBJ2-2 | TRBV11-1 | CASSPGTSGHTGELFF
many | TRBJ2-1 | TRBV12-3/TRBV12-4 | CASRRSGGAGYNEQFF
few | TRBJ1-2 | TRBV6-1 | CASSERASGYTF
few | TRBJ1-1 | TRBV6-1 | CASSYSRTGMGTEAFF
few | TRBJ1-6 | TRBV6-5 | CASSYSIMGGGRSPLHF
NA | TRBJ2-2 | TRBV2 | CASGGGVGELFF
few | TRBJ2-2 | TRBV18 | CASSPPNSGGGELFF
NA | TRBJ1-6 | TRBV3-1 | CASSQDLDRSYNSPLHF
many | TRBJ2-2 | TRBV2 | CASSDSSGSNRVGELFF
NA | TRBJ2-4 | TRBV6-1 | CASSQDPSRGLQNIQYF
many | TRBJ2-7 | TRBV28 | CASSLASGGPSSYEQYF
few | TRBJ2-7 | TRBV7-3 | CASSFSVSGSTYEQYF
many | TRBJ2-7 | TRBV6-1 | CASKNSGSSYEQYF
few | TRBJ2-6 | TRBV28 | CASRSGGRGANVLTF
NA | TRBJ2-2 | TRBV9 | CASSDRRAWTGELFF
NA | TRBJ2-5 | TRBV12-3/TRBV12-4 | CASSLAQGETQYF
NA | TRBJ2-5 | TRBV6-2/TRBV6-3 | CASSSLTSGRGIETQYF
few | TRBJ1-2 | TRBV28 | CASSLWVGENYGYTF
few | TRBJ1-1 | TRBV19 | CASKGPETEAFF
few | TRBJ2-2 | TRBV5-5 | CASSFRGVTGELFF